This TCR beta chain stems from a study of beta chain features in type 1 diabetes. Regarding the study as a whole: cDNA-based reads could over-represent cells with high TCR expression.

Sequenced material consisted of expressed TCRB transcripts (all of the isolated RNA was reverse transcribed). TCRdb's table, derived via immunoSEQ multiplex PCR, lists solely in-frame clones and lacks some. The table has 350,000 to 450,000 clones, about 14% seen once. V was shortened by 1 base and J by 11 bases, with 17 bases between the two germline ends. The CDR3 contains 14 residues. CDR1 and CDR2 from the germline V gene are SEHNR and FQNEAQ (reference sequence). This clone was seen only a few times. As yet, its antigen is unknown. The chain has TRBV7-9 and TRBJ1-1; D perhaps matches TRBD1 (6 bases). The source material was naive CD4+ T cells from blood. This TCR was recovered from a woman younger than 30 in good health. CDR3 residues: CASSLVGQTHSAFF. CDR3 sequence (DNA): TGTGCCAGCAGCTTAGTTGGACAGACTCATTCCGCTTTCTTT.